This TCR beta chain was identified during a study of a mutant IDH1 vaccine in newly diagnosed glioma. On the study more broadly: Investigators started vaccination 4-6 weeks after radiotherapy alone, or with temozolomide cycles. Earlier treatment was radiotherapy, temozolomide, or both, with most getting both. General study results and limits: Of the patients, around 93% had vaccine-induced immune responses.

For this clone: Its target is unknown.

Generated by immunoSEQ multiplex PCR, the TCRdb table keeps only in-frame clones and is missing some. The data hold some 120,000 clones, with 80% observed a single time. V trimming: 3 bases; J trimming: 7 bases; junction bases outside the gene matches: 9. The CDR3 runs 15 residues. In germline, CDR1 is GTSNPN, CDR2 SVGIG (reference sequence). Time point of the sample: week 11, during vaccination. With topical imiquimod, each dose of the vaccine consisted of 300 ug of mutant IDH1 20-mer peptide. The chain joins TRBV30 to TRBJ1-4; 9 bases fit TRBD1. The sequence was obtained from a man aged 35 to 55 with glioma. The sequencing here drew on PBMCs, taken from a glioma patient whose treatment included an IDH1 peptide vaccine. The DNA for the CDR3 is TGTGCCTGGAGCCCCGGGACAGGGCAGAGTGAAAAACTGTTTTTT. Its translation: CAWSPGTGQSEKLFF.